This TCR beta chain was observed in a study of cytomegalovirus exposure and HLA in healthy donors. In regard to this clone: Its target is unknown.

The V gene's germline CDR1 is MNHNY and CDR2 SVGAGI (reference sequence). This CDR3 contains 15 residues. V was shortened by 6 bases and J by 7 bases, with 19 bases between the two germline ends. Whole-study findings and limits: A few V segments could not be told apart, such as TRBV6-2 and TRBV6-3, and were left out. Roughly even sequencing depth across donors was the assumption behind the presence/absence analyses. TCR beta sequences reportedly predicted the HLA-A and HLA-B alleles of most subjects accurately. A later analysis showed TCR association rates differing by HLA locus, peaking at DRB1 and lowest at HLA-C.

In the PCR, 60 Vbeta and 13 Jbeta primers were used. Measured with immunoSEQ multiplex PCR; TCRdb has only the in-frame clones, and not every one. The sample holds about 110,000 clones, over 60% seen once. Sequencing was carried out using PBMCs. The chain has TRBV6-6 and TRBJ1-5; TRBD1 might be the D (6 bases). This receptor was identified in a woman aged 60-75 years in good health and CMV-seropositive. The CDR3 protein is CASRNDRPGYQPQHF. The CDR3 nucleotides are TGTGCCAGCAGAAATGACAGGCCCGGGTACCAGCCCCAGCATTTT.